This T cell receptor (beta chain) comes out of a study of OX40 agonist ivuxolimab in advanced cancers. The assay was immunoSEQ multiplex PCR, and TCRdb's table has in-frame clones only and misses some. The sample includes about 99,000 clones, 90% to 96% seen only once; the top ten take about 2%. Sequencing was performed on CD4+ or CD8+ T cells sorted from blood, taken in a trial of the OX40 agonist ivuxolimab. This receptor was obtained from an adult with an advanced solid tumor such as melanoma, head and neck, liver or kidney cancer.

The CDR3 DNA sequence: TGCAGCGTTGGAGAGGACGGGGATGAAAAACTGTTTTTT. It specifies CSVGEDGDEKLFF. This sequence joins TRBV29-1 and TRBJ1-4; D ambiguous. The V and J ends lost 4 bases and 6 bases respectively, with 12 bases between them. CDR1 and CDR2 from the germline V gene are SQVTM and ANQGSEA. This CDR3 comprises 13 residues.